The 27 T cell receptor beta chains below were found in one sample sequenced in a study of shared clonotypes between healthy human individuals. The assay was immunoSEQ multiplex PCR, and TCRdb's table has in-frame clones only and misses some. The data contain around 2.5 million clones, roughly 93% of them singletons. What was sequenced was naive CD4+ T cells from PBMCs. Subset noted: CD45RA+ positively selected. The receptors here all came from a man aged 18 to 29 in good health. Some clones in this sample may be carry-over from other donors' samples.

The CDR3 DNA follows: TGTGCCAGCAGCTTGGCGGGAGGACGGGAGACCCAGTACTTC. Its protein product is CASSLAGGRETQYF. This sequence joins TRBV7-9 and TRBJ2-5; 8 positions match TRBD2. The CDR3 has 14 residues. V was pared by 3 bases and J by 5 bases, with 5 bases of the junction left unmatched. In germline, CDR1 is SEHNR, CDR2 FQNEAQ (reference sequence).

This clone was detected once. J is TRBJ1-5 and V is TRBV7-8, with D hard to call. The CDR3 consists of 18 residues. V dropped 6 bases and J dropped 0 bases, with 21 bases sitting between them. Germline-derived CDR1 and CDR2 are SGHVS and FQNEAQ. The CDR3 DNA reads as TGTGCCAGCAGTTTTAGCCCTTCTGTGACGGCTAGCAATCAGCCCCAGCATTTT. It codes for CASSFSPSVTASNQPQHF.

The CDR3 loop reads CASSGSRDRLQETQYF. The CDR3 nucleotides read TGTGCCAGCAGTGGAAGCCGGGACAGACTTCAAGAGACCCAGTACTTC. The chain couples TRBV28 to TRBJ2-5, with 7 bases matching TRBD1. This CDR3 is built from 16 residues. V trimming: 5 bases; J trimming: 2 bases; junction bases outside the gene matches: 11. Germline CDR1 MDHEN, CDR2 SYDVKM.

The chain links TRBV5-4 to TRBJ2-3, with D possibly matching TRBD2 (5 bases). V shed 1 base and J shed 8 bases, with 11 bases lying between them. This CDR3 is 13 amino acids long. The germline V gene encodes CDR1 SGHNT and CDR2 YYREEE (reference sequence). This CDR3 is CASSLSGIGTQYF. The CDR3 DNA is TGTGCCAGCAGCTTGTCGGGGATTGGTACGCAGTATTTT.

The chain employs TRBV7-2 and TRBJ2-4, with 7 bases aligning to TRBD2. Germline CDR1 SGHTA, CDR2 FQGNSA. Trimming took 5 bases from V and 4 from J; bases not matched to a gene: 5. The CDR3 contains 14 residues. CDR3 nucleotide sequence: TGTGCCAGCAGCCCCTGGGAGGGGAAAAACATTCAGTACTTC. Its translation: CASSPWEGKNIQYF.

This clone was found once. V is TRBV7-2 and J is TRBJ2-7; the match to TRBD2 covers 7 bases. CDR3 length equals 11 residues. The germline gives CDR1 SGHTA, CDR2 FQGNSA. With V trimmed by 5 bases and J by 7 bases, 2 bases remained unmatched. DNA for the CDR3: TGTGCCAGCAGCCGTAGCGGGGAGCAGTACTTC. Amino acid sequence: CASSRSGEQYF.

This clone was detected only once. V is TRBV9 and J is TRBJ2-3, with 9 bases lining up with TRBD1. Germline assignment: CDR1 SGDLS and CDR2 YYNGEE. V dropped 3 bases and J dropped 3; count of bases not matched to a gene: 5. The CDR3 contains 15 residues. The CDR3 coding sequence is TGTGCCAGCAGCGCTACCGGGACAGGGACAGATACGCAGTATTTT. Translation: CASSATGTGTDTQYF.

J is TRBJ2-3 and V is TRBV11-3; the match to TRBD2 covers 12 bases. J gave up 1 base and V 3 bases, and 5 bases lay outside the gene matches. The CDR3 spans 17 residues. Germline CDR1 SGHNT, CDR2 YENEEA. The CDR3 sequence: CASSLGLAGGGTDTQYF. CDR3 coding DNA: TGTGCCAGCAGCTTGGGGCTAGCGGGAGGGGGCACAGATACGCAGTATTTT.

The chain combines TRBV9 with TRBJ2-5, with 11 bases identical to TRBD2. The CDR3 loop spans 15 amino acids. CDR1 and CDR2 (germline): SGDLS, YYNGEE. The junction had 6 bases not matched to a gene; V was cut back by 3 bases and J by 5 bases. This CDR3 reads CASSDPSGGLETQYF. CDR3 DNA sequence: TGTGCCAGCAGCGACCCTAGCGGGGGGTTGGAGACCCAGTACTTC.

This clone was observed a handful of times. The sample contains more than one DNA sequence encoding this CDR3. J is TRBJ1-5 and V is TRBV6-5; possible D gene TRBD1, 5 bases. Between the trimmed V and J ends, which lost 2 bases and 4 bases, there was a span of 6 bases. Germline-derived CDR1 and CDR2 are MNHEY and SVGAGI. The CDR3 has 13 residues. The CDR3 DNA reads as TGTGCCAGCAGTTACGGGGGGAATCAGCCCCAGCATTTT. The encoded protein is CASSYGGNQPQHF.

As for this clone: Additional DNA sequences in this sample encode the identical CDR3. The chain combines TRBV28 with TRBJ2-7; no reliable D call. The CDR3 sequence is 12 residues long. The V end was cut by 4 bases, the J end by 4 bases, with 8 bases between. CDR1 and CDR2 (germline): MDHEN, SYDVKM. In DNA, the CDR3 is TGTGCCAGCAGTTCCGGACGTTACGAGCAGTACTTC. It yields the protein CASSSGRYEQYF.

The rearrangement joins TRBV7-9 to TRBJ2-7; 13 bases are a match to TRBD2. CDR1 and CDR2 (germline): SEHNR, FQNEAQ (reference sequence). V was clipped by 4 bases and J by 3 bases; unmatched bases: 3. This CDR3 contains 15 residues. The CDR3 nucleotides read TGTGCCAGCAGCTCCTGGACTAGCGGGAGCTACGAGCAGTACTTC. As protein: CASSSWTSGSYEQYF.

The V and J genes are TRBV7-3 and TRBJ2-1, with D perhaps matching TRBD2 (5 bases). The CDR3 runs to 15 residues. Germline assignment: CDR1 SGHTA and CDR2 FQGTGA. The ends were cut back, 0 bases at V and 7 bases at J, with 13 bases in the middle. CDR3 sequence reads: CASSLTAGGGNEQFF. In nucleotides, the CDR3 is TGTGCCAGCAGCTTAACGGCAGGAGGTGGGAATGAGCAGTTCTTC. The entire variable domain, with the rest obtained from reference TRBV7-3 and TRBJ2-1, is as follows: GAGVSQTPSNKVTEKGKYVELRCDPISGHTALYWYRQSLGQGPEFLIYFQGTGAADDSGLPNDRFFAVRPEGSVSTLKIQRTERGDSAVYLCASSLTAGGGNEQFFGPGTRLTVL.

V is TRBV5-1 and J is TRBJ1-2; a weak D match, TRBD1 (5 bases). The CDR3 spans 16 residues. Germline V gene data show CDR1 as SGHRS and CDR2 as YFSETQ. V was shortened by 2 bases and J by 3 bases, with 17 bases between the two germline ends. The CDR3 loop is CASSFKTARADYGYTF. Written as DNA, the CDR3 is TGCGCCAGCAGCTTTAAGACAGCACGGGCGGACTATGGCTACACCTTC.

The rearrangement uses TRBV30 and TRBJ1-5; 9 bases match TRBD1. The germline V gene encodes CDR1 GTSNPN and CDR2 SVGIG (reference sequence). V was pared by 2 bases and J by 4 bases, with 6 bases of the junction left unmatched. This CDR3 is 15 amino acids long. CDR3 sequence reads: CAWSRQGQGNQPQHF. CDR3 nucleotides: TGTGCCTGGAGTCGCCAAGGACAGGGGAATCAGCCCCAGCATTTT.

The chain joins TRBV4-3 to TRBJ1-2, with D perhaps matching TRBD1 (5 bases). The CDR3 has 16 residues. The germline V and J ends were trimmed by 0 bases and 5 bases, with 16 bases remaining between them. The V gene's germline CDR1 is LGHNA and CDR2 YSLEER. This CDR3 reads CASSQEGRGLRYGYTF. The DNA of the CDR3 is TGCGCCAGCAGCCAAGAGGGTAGGGGCCTAAGGTATGGCTACACCTTC.

DNA for the CDR3: TGTGCCAGCAGCTTAGCCTTTGCGGGGACACGGGCAGCCAAAAACATTCAGTACTTC. Its protein is CASSLAFAGTRAAKNIQYF. This chain connects TRBV7-8 to TRBJ2-4; D tentatively fits TRBD1 or TRBD2 (6 bases each). This CDR3 contains 19 residues. Between the trimmed V and J ends, which lost 0 bases and 0 bases, there was a span of 18 bases. CDR1 and CDR2 (germline): SGHVS, FQNEAQ. Variable domain in full (rest from reference TRBV7-8 and TRBJ2-4): GAGVSQSPRYKVAKRGQDVALRCDPISGHVSLFWYQQALGQGPEFLTYFQNEAQLDKSGLPSDRFFAERPEGSVSTLKIQRTQQEDSAVYLCASSLAFAGTRAAKNIQYFGAGTRLSVL.

This clone was found once. The chain links TRBV5-5 to TRBJ2-5, with D possibly being TRBD1 (6 bases). Germline V gene data show CDR1 as SGHKS and CDR2 as YYEKEE (reference sequence). The CDR3 has 15 amino acids. V lost 4 bases, J lost 0 bases, and 13 bases lay in between. The CDR3 sequence is CASSPGQLYQETQYF. For the CDR3, the DNA is TGTGCCAGCAGCCCGGGACAACTGTACCAAGAGACCCAGTACTTC.

The chain carries TRBV5-5 and TRBJ1-1; D is uncertain. Germline V lookup: CDR1 SGHKS, CDR2 YYEKEE (reference sequence). This CDR3 region has 15 residues. Trimming took off 6 bases at V and 1 base at J, with 16 bases between the two ends. The CDR3 here is CASTRNSKGNTEAFF. CDR3 DNA sequence: TGTGCCAGCACCCGCAACAGTAAGGGGAACACTGAAGCTTTCTTT.

The chain recombines TRBV18 with TRBJ2-1, with TRBD2 matching 7 bases. The V gene's germline CDR1 is KGHSH and CDR2 LQKENI. This CDR3 contains 15 residues. Trimming at V came to 2 bases and at J to 5 bases, leaving 6 bases not matched to a gene. The CDR3 loop reads CASSPRAGLDNEQFF. CDR3 DNA sequence: TGTGCCAGCTCACCAAGAGCGGGACTTGACAATGAGCAGTTCTTC.

This clone was detected only once. The chain employs TRBV28 and TRBJ1-1, with D perhaps matching TRBD1 (5 bases). V was cut by 10 bases and J by 3 bases, with 15 bases left in between. Germline V CDR1 and CDR2: MDHEN, SYDVKM. The CDR3 runs to 13 residues. The CDR3 sequence: CATTGTVDTEAFF. CDR3 DNA: TGTGCCACCACCGGGACGGTGGACACTGAAGCTTTCTTT.

The chain joins TRBV5-1 to TRBJ2-3; TRBD2 matches 9 bases. Germline V gene sequence: CDR1 SGHRS, CDR2 YFSETQ. This CDR3 contains 16 residues. The trim removed 4 bases at V and 0 bases at J, leaving 6 bases unmatched. The DNA for the CDR3 is TGCGCCAGCAGCCCCGGGACTAGCTCTAGCACAGATACGCAGTATTTT. It yields the protein CASSPGTSSSTDTQYF.

The chain joins TRBV7-2 to TRBJ2-1; D is perhaps TRBD2 (6 bases). V dropped 6 bases and J dropped 15 bases, with 15 bases sitting between them. Germline values: CDR1 SGHTA, CDR2 FQGNSA. There are 11 residues in the CDR3. CDR3 bases: TGTGCCAGCAGAAACTTAGCGGCCCGGTTCTTC. Translation gives CASRNLAARFF.

V and J are TRBV4-1 and TRBJ1-2; possibly TRBD1 for D (5 bases). Germline V gene sequence: CDR1 MGHRA, CDR2 YSYEKL. V gave up 4 bases and J gave up 3 bases, with 15 bases separating them. CDR3 length: 15 amino acids. The CDR3 region has the DNA TGCGCCAGCAGCCGAGAGCAGGGCAATTACTATGGCTACACCTTC. Protein product: CASSREQGNYYGYTF.

This clone was seen only a few times. The rearrangement uses TRBV29-1 and TRBJ1-5; D might be TRBD1 (5 bases). The CDR3 is 14 residues long. Germline CDR1 reads SQVTM; CDR2 reads ANQGSEA. V lost 7 bases and J 4 bases, leaving 17 bases between the germline ends. CDR3 sequence (DNA): TGCAGCGCTAGGGTACGGGACGGAAATCAGCCCCAGCATTTT. Its protein product is CSARVRDGNQPQHF.

The rearrangement links TRBV6-1 to TRBJ1-2; D not resolved. The CDR3 sequence is 13 residues long. CDR1 is MNHNS and CDR2 is SASEGT in the germline V gene. The V end lost 5 bases, the J end lost 2 bases, and 9 bases lay between the germline ends. This chain's CDR3 is CASSYGRNYGYTF. The CDR3 region has the DNA TGTGCCAGCAGTTATGGCAGAAACTATGGCTACACCTTC.

The chain has TRBV19 and TRBJ1-1; TRBD1 might be the D (5 bases). This CDR3 has 15 residues. V was pared by 3 bases and J by 5 bases, with 16 bases between. CDR1 is LNHDA, CDR2 SQIVND, per germline (reference sequence). In DNA form, the CDR3 reads TGTGCCAGTAGTATCGGGGGGATCTGGGAGACTGAAGCTTTCTTT. Translating it yields CASSIGGIWETEAFF.